This TCR beta chain was recorded in a study of blood T cell repertoires in COVID-19. Deletions cut 3 bases from V and 9 bases from J, with 12 bases between. Germline V lookup: CDR1 MNHEY, CDR2 SMNVEV (reference sequence). This CDR3 region has 13 residues. Method: immunoSEQ multiplex PCR; TCRdb's copy keeps in-frame clones and lacks some. The sample carries tens of thousands of clones, 86% recorded once. The rearrangement uses TRBV27 and TRBJ2-1; D unclear. This TCR was recovered from a man aged 35 to 55 with active COVID-19. The sample was peripheral blood. The CDR3 reads CASSFGRLSEQFF. The CDR3 bases are TGTGCCAGCAGTTTCGGTCGCCTAAGTGAGCAGTTCTTC.